The present T cell receptor (beta chain) was sequenced within a study of CD4 T cells in relation to SARS-CoV-2 and coronaviruses. General study points: In roughly 65% of donors, memory CD4+ clonotypes crossrecognized SARS-CoV-2 and at least one common cold coronavirus spike.

The data were produced by immunoSEQ multiplex PCR, yet TCRdb's version contains in-frame clones alone and is incomplete. The sample lists roughly 38,000 clones, approximately 80% occurring once. Sorted naive or memory CD4+ cells met CEF peptides for 9 to 11 days. Note on this clone: Antigen specificity is unknown.

The V segment lost 6 bases and the J segment 0 bases; nucleotides outside the gene matches: 4. The germline V gene encodes CDR1 KGHSH and CDR2 LQKENI. The CDR3 covers 15 residues. Sequencing used naive CD4+ T cells from PBMCs, cultured in vitro. The sample's subset: naive CD4+ T cells isolated by negative enrichment. J is TRBJ1-3 and V is TRBV18; TRBD1 matches at 8 bases. The sequence was obtained from an adult with COVID-19. CDR3: CASSLDRASGNTIYF. In nucleotides, the CDR3 is TGTGCCAGCTCTCTGGACAGGGCCTCTGGAAACACCATATATTTT.